Listed here are 2 T cell receptor beta chains from one sample, sequenced in a study of pediatric ulcerative colitis. One to two pinch biopsies were taken from the rectum during colonoscopy. The method was immunoSEQ multiplex PCR; TCRdb's version includes in-frame clones alone and lacks a portion of them. Of 15,000 to 20,000 clones in the sample, nearly 80% were seen once. Sequencing was carried out using gut tissue. The receptors come from a boy between 5 and 17 years old who was a control in a study of pediatric ulcerative colitis.

V gene TRBV6-6 combines with J gene TRBJ1-4, with D perhaps TRBD1 (6 bases). Trimming shortened V by 2 bases and J by 4 bases, and 11 bases separated the two germline ends. The CDR3 sequence is 15 residues long. The V gene's germline CDR1 is MNHNY and CDR2 SVGAGI (reference sequence). The CDR3, as DNA: TGTGCCAGCAGTTACCGGACAGCAAATAATGAAAAACTGTTTTTT. The encoded protein is CASSYRTANNEKLFF.

The chain links TRBV5-3 to TRBJ2-1; TRBD2 matches at 11 bases. TRBV5-3 is assigned to the ORF class and has an uncertain function. The V segment lost 1 base and the J segment 1 base; nucleotides outside the gene matches: 7. This CDR3 has 18 residues. The CDR3 region has the DNA TGTGCCAGAAGCTTGATCACTAGCGGGAGAACGTCCTACAATGAGCAGTTCTTC. Protein product: CARSLITSGRTSYNEQFF.